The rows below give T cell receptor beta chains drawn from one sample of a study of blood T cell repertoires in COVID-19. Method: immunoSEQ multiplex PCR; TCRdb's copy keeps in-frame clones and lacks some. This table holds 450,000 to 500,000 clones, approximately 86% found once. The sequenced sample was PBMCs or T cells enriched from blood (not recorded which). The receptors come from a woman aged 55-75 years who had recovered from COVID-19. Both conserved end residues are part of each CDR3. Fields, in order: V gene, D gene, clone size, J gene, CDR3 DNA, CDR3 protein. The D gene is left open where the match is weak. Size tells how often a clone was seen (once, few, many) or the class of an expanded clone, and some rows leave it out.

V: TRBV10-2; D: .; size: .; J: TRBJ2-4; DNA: TGCGCCAGCAGTGATGGCAGGGGAAACATTCAGTACTTC; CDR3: CASSDGRGNIQYF
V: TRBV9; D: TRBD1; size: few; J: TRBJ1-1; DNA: TGTGCCAGCAGCGTAGGGGACAGGGCAGGTAATATGTTCCACACTGAAGCTTTCTTT; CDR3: CASSVGDRAGNMFHTEAFF
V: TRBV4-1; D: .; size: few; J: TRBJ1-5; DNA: TGCGCCAGCAGCCAAGATTCAGGTGGCATGGGAGTGGGCAATCAGCCCCAGCATTTT; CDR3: CASSQDSGGMGVGNQPQHF
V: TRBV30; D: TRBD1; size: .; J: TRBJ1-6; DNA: TGTGCCTGGAGTTTAACCCGGACAGGCCCCTATAATTCACCCCTCCACTTT; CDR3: CAWSLTRTGPYNSPLHF
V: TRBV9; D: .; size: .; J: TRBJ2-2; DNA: TGTGCCAGCAGCGTAGACAGGGGGGGCGCCGGGGAGCTGTTTTTT; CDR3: CASSVDRGGAGELFF
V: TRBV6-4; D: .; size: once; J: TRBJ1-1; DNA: TGTGCCAGCGCCCTTGAGGTGAACACTGAAGCTTTCTTT; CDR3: CASALEVNTEAFF
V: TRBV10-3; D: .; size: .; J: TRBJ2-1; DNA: TGTGCCCTCGCGGAGAGCTCCTACAATGAGCAGTTCTTC; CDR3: CALAESSYNEQFF
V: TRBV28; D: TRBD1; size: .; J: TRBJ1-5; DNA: TGTGCCAGCAGTTCCCGGGACAGGGTTAATCAGCCCCAGCATTTT; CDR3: CASSSRDRVNQPQHF
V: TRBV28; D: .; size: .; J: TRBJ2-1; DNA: TGTGCCAGCATTGGGGGGGGGCTATACAATGAGCAGTTCTTC; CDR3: CASIGGGLYNEQFF
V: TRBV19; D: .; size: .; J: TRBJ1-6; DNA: TGTGCCAGTAGTATCGGCGGCTCCTATAATTCACCCCTCCACTTT; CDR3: CASSIGGSYNSPLHF
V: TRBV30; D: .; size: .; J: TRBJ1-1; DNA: TGTGCCTGGAGTCCGAGACAGGAGAACACTGAAGCTTTCTTT; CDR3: CAWSPRQENTEAFF
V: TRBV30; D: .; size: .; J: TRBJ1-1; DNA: TGTGCCTGGAGTGCAACATACAGTGCCACTGAAGCTTTCTTT; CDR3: CAWSATYSATEAFF
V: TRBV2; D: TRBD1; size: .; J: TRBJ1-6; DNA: TGTGCCAGCAGGGACAGGGGTCTCTTTTCACCCCTCCACTTT; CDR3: CASRDRGLFSPLHF
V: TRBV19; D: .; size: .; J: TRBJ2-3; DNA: TGTGCCAGTAGAGGAGCGGCCCGAGGAGGGACTAGCACAGATACGCAGTATTTT; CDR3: CASRGAARGGTSTDTQYF
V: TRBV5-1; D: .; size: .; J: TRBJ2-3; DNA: TGCGCCAGCAGCTTGGCAGGGCTCGGGGGAACGCAGTATTTT; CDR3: CASSLAGLGGTQYF
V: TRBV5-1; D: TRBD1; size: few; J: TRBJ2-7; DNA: TGCGCCAGCAGCTTGGCCCGACAGGGACCCTACGAGCAGTACTTC; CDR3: CASSLARQGPYEQYF
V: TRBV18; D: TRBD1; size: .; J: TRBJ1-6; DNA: TGTGCCAGCTCACCAAAGGTAGGGGGCGCACCTTCACCCCTCCACTTT; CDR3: CASSPKVGGAPSPLHF
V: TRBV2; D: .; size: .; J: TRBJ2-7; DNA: TGTGCCAGCAGTGTCATCAGGGGAGGGAACGAGCAGTACTTC; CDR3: CASSVIRGGNEQYF
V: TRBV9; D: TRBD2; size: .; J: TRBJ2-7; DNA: TGTGCCAGCAGCGCATCCGGGACTAGAAACTACGAGCAGTACTTC; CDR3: CASSASGTRNYEQYF
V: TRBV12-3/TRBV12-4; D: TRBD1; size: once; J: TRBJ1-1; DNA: TGTGCCAGCGGGTGGCCGTACAGGGGCGAAGCTTTCTTT; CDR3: CASGWPYRGEAFF
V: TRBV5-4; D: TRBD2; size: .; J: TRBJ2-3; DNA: TGTGCCAGCAGCTTGCCCGCCGGACTAGCGGGGGGGGGAGATACGCAGTATTTT; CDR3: CASSLPAGLAGGGDTQYF
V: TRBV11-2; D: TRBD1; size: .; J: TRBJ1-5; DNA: TGTGCCAGCAGCTTAGCAGGGGGCGGACAGCCCCAGCATTTT; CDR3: CASSLAGGGQPQHF
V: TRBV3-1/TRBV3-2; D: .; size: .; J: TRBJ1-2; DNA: TGTGCCAGCAGCCAAGGGAGCCAAAACCTTATGGCTCGGACCTTC; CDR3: CASSQGSQNLMARTF
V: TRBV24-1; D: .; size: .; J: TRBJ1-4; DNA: TGTGCCACCAGTTTGGCAGGGTATTCTGAAAAACTGTTTTTT; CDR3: CATSLAGYSEKLFF
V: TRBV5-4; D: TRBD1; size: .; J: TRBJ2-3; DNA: TGTGCCAGCAGCTCCCCAGGGGGAAGCACAGATACGCAGTATTTT; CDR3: CASSSPGGSTDTQYF
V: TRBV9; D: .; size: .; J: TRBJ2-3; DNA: TGTGCCAGCAGCGTAGTTAGTAGCACAGATACGCAGTATTTT; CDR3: CASSVVSSTDTQYF
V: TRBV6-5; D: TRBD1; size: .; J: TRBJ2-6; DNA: TGTGCCAGCACACAGGGGATCTCTGGGGCCAACGTCCTGACTTTC; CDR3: CASTQGISGANVLTF
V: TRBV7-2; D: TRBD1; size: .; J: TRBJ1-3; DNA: TGTGCCAGCAGCTTAGGGGGGACAGGGCTCTCTGGAAACACCATATATTTT; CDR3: CASSLGGTGLSGNTIYF
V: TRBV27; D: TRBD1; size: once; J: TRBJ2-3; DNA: TGTGCCAGCCGGCGGGACAGGGGCTTAATAGATACGCAGTATTTT; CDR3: CASRRDRGLIDTQYF
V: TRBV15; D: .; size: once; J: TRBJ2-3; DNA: TGTGCCACCAGCAGCAGGGAACCCGTGGATACGCAGTATTTT; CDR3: CATSSREPVDTQYF
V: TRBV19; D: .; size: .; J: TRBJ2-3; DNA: TGTGCCAGTGGGCACGGTAGGGATACGCAGTATTTT; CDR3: CASGHGRDTQYF
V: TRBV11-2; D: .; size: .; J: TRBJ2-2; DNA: TGTGCCAGCAGCTCCCGCTTCGGGTCCGGGGAGCTGTTTTTT; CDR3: CASSSRFGSGELFF
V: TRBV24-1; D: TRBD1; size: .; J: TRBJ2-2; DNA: TGTGCCACCAGTGAGCCCTACAGGGGTGCGAACACCGGGGAGCTGTTTTTT; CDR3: CATSEPYRGANTGELFF
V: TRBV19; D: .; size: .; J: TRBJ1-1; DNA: TGTGCCAGTAGGCCGACAGCGAACACTGAAGCTTTCTTT; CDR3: CASRPTANTEAFF
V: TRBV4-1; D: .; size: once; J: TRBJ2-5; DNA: TGCGCCAGCAGCCACCAGGACAGCCGACCTCAAGAGACCCAGTACTTC; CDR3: CASSHQDSRPQETQYF
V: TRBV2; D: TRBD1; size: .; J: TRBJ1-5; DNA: TGTGCCAGCAGTGGAATAGAAACAGGGGTTCAGCCCCAGCATTTT; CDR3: CASSGIETGVQPQHF
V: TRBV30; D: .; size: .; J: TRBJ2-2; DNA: TGTGCCTTTGCCGGGACGAACACCGGGGAGCTGTTTTTT; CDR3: CAFAGTNTGELFF
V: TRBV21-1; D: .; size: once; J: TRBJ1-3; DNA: TGTGCCAGCAGGGGACAGTACTCTGGAAACACCATATATTTT; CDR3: CASRGQYSGNTIYF
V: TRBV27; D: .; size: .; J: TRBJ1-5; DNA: TGTGCCAGCCGAACCACAGGGACGGGCTCATATAGCAATCAGCCCCAGCATTTT; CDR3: CASRTTGTGSYSNQPQHF
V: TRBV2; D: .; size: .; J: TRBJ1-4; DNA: TGTGCCAGCAATCGACAGTCAACTAATGAAAAACTGTTTTTT; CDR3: CASNRQSTNEKLFF
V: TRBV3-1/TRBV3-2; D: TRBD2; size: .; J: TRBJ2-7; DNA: TGTGCCAGCAGCCAAGAGACTAGCGTTTCCTACGAGCAGTACTTC; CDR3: CASSQETSVSYEQYF
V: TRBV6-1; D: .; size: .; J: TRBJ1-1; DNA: TGTGCCAGCAGTGAGGTAGTCTACACTGAAGCTTTCTTT; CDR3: CASSEVVYTEAFF
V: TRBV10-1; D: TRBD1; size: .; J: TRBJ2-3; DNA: TGCGCCAGCAGTAGAGGGACAGGGGGAATAGATACGCAGTATTTT; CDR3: CASSRGTGGIDTQYF
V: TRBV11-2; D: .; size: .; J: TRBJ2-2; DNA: TGTGCCAGCAGCTTAGAGAGGTGGAACACCGGGGAGCTGTTTTTT; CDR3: CASSLERWNTGELFF
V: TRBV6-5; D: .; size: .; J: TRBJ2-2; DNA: TGTGCCACCTCGGGACTGGGGGAGCTGTTTTTT; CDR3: CATSGLGELFF
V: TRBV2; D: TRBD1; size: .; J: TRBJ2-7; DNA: TGTGCCAGCAGTGAGGCGGGACAGGGGACCGAGCAGTACTTC; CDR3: CASSEAGQGTEQYF
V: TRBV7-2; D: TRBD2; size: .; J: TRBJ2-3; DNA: TGTGCCAGCAGCTTAGCGGGCGGGAGGGCTACGCAGTATTTT; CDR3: CASSLAGGRATQYF
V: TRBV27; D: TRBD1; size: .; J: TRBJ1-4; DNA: TGTGCCAGCAGCCTCAGACAGGGCGCAACTAATGAAAAACTGTTTTTT; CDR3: CASSLRQGATNEKLFF
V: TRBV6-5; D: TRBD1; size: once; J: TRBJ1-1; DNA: TGTGCCAGCAGTAGGGACAGGGAGGCTGAAGCTTTCTTT; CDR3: CASSRDREAEAFF
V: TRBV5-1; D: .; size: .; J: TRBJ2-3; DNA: TGCGCCAGCAGCTCGAAGACAGGGACGAGCGGGGATACGCAGTATTTT; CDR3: CASSSKTGTSGDTQYF
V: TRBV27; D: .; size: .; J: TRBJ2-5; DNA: TGTGCCAGCAGCTTTTCTCATTCGGACATGTTCCAAGAGACCCAGTACTTC; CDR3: CASSFSHSDMFQETQYF
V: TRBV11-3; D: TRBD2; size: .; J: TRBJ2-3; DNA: TGTGCCAGCAGCTCGGGACTAGCGAAAAGCACAGATACGCAGTATTTT; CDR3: CASSSGLAKSTDTQYF
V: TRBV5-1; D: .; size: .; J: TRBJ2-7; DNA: TGCGCCAGCAGCCAAACGTTGGACACTACCTCAGGGGAATACTTC; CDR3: CASSQTLDTTSGEYF
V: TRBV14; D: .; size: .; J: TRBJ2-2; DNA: TGTGCCAGCAGCTCTTTAACGGGGACCGGGGAGCTGTTTTTT; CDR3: CASSSLTGTGELFF
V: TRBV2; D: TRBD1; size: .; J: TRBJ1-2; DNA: TGTGCCTCCACGGTACAGGGGACCTCTAGCTATGGCTACACCTTC; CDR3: CASTVQGTSSYGYTF
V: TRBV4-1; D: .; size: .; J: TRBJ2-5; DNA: TGCGCCAGCAGCCAATTCGGGGGTCCTTCGTCCCAGTACTTC; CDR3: CASSQFGGPSSQYF